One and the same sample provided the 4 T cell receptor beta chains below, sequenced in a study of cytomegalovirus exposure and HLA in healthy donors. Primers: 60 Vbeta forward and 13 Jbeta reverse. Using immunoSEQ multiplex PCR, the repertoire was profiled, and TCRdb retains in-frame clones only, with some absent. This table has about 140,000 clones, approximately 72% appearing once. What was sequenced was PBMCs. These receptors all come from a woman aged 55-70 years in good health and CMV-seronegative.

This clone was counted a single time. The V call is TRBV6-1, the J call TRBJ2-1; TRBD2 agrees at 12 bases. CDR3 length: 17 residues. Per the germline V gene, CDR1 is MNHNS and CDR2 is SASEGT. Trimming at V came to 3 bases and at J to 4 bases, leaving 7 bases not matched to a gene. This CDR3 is CASSDSTGLAGYNEQFF. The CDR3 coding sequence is TGTGCCAGCAGTGATTCCACCGGACTAGCGGGGTACAATGAGCAGTTCTTC.

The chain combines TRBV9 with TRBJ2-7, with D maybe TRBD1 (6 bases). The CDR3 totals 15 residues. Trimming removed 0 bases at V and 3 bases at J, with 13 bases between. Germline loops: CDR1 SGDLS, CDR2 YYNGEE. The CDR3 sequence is CASSVGAGAYYEQYF. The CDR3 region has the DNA TGTGCCAGCAGCGTAGGGGCAGGGGCTTACTACGAGCAGTACTTC.

The CDR3 nucleotides read TGTGCCAGCAGTGGACTAGCGGGAGTACCGTCGGGGGAGCAGTACTTC. Translated: CASSGLAGVPSGEQYF. This chain uses TRBV6-1 with TRBJ2-5; 12 positions match TRBD2. V gave up 4 bases and J gave up 11 bases; unmatched junction bases: 14. The CDR3 sequence is 16 residues long. The germline V gene has CDR1 MNHNS and CDR2 SASEGT.

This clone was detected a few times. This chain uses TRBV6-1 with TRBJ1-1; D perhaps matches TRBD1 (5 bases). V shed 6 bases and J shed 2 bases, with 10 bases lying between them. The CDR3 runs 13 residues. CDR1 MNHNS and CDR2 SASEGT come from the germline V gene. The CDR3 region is CASRGLGNTEAFF. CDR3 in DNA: TGTGCCAGCAGGGGGCTGGGAAACACTGAAGCTTTCTTT.